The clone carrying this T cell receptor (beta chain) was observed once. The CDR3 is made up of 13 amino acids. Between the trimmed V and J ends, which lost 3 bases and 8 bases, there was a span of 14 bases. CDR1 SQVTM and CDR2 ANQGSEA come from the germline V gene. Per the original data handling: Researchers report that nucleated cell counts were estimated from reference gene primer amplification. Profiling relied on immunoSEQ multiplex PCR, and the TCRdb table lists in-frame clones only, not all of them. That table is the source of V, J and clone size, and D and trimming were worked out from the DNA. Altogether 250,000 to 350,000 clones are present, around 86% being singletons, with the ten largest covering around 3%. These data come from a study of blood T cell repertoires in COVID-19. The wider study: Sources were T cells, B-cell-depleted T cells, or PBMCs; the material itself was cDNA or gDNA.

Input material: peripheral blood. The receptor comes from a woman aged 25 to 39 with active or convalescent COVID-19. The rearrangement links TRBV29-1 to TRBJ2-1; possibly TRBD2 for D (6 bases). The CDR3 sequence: CSVDRQGGDEQFF. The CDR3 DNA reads TGCAGCGTTGATAGGCAGGGCGGGGATGAGCAGTTCTTC.